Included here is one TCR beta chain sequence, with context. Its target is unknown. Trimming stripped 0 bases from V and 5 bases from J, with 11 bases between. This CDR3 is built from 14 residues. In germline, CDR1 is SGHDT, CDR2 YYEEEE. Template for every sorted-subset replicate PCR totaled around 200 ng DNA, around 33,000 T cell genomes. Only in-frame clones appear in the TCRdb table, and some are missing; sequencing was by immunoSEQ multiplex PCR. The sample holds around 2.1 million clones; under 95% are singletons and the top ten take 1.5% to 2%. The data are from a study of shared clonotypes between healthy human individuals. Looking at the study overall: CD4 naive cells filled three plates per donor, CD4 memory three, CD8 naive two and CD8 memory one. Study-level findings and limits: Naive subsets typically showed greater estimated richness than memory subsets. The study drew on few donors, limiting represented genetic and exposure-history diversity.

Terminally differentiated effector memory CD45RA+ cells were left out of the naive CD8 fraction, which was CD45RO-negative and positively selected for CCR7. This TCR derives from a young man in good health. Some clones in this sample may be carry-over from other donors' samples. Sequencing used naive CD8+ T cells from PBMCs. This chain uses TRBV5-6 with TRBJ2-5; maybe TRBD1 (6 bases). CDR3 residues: CASSLGRGSETQYF. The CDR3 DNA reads TGTGCCAGCAGCTTGGGCAGGGGAAGCGAGACCCAGTACTTC.